The 25 T cell receptor beta chains in this list originate from one sample, sequenced in a study of OX40 agonist ivuxolimab in advanced cancers. Data came from immunoSEQ multiplex PCR; TCRdb stores just in-frame clones and leaves some out. The data hold about 58,000 clones, with approximately 86% observed a single time. The material was CD4+ or CD8+ T cells sorted from blood, obtained in a trial of the OX40 agonist ivuxolimab. Receptors originate from an adult with an advanced solid tumor such as melanoma, head and neck, liver or kidney cancer.

The chain is built from TRBV9 and TRBJ2-7; weak D call: TRBD1 (5 bases). Germline V CDR1 and CDR2: SGDLS, YYNGEE. V was shortened by 0 bases and J by 0 bases, with 16 bases between the two germline ends. This CDR3 comprises 17 residues. CDR3 protein: CASSVESIGATSYEQYF. DNA for the CDR3: TGTGCCAGCAGCGTAGAAAGTATTGGGGCTACCTCCTACGAGCAGTACTTC.

In this sample, this clone turned up once. This chain links TRBV5-1 with TRBJ1-1; 8 bases are a match to TRBD1. This CDR3 has 16 amino acids. Germline CDR1 and CDR2: SGHRS and YFSETQ. V lost 0 bases and J lost 1; bases outside the gene matches: 5. The CDR3 region is CASSLGRDRPNTEAFF. CDR3 nucleotides: TGCGCCAGCAGCTTGGGAAGGGACAGGCCGAACACTGAAGCTTTCTTT.

This clone was recorded only once. This chain connects TRBV5-6 to TRBJ2-4, with 13 bases that match TRBD2. V shed 0 bases, J shed 9 bases, and the junction held 6 bases outside the gene matches. The length of the CDR3 is 16 residues. Germline loops: CDR1 SGHDT, CDR2 YYEEEE. CDR3 DNA sequence: TGTGCCAGCAGCTTGGGGACTAGCGGGAGAGGAGTCATTCAGTACTTC. It yields the protein CASSLGTSGRGVIQYF.

The chain employs TRBV7-9 and TRBJ2-5; 8 bases align to TRBD2. The trim removed 1 base at V and 1 base at J, leaving 5 bases unmatched. The germline V gene has CDR1 SEHNR and CDR2 FQNEAQ (reference sequence). The CDR3 totals 16 residues. The CDR3 sequence is CASSLETSGTQETQYF. As DNA, the CDR3 is TGTGCCAGCAGCTTAGAAACTAGCGGTACCCAAGAGACCCAGTACTTC.

The V gene is TRBV7-3, the J gene TRBJ2-3; a weak D match, TRBD2 (6 bases). Germline lookup yields CDR1 SGHTA and CDR2 FQGTGA. Trimming left V 2 bases short and J 1 base short, with 13 bases between. The CDR3 is 16 residues long. In nucleotides, the CDR3 is TGTGCCAGCAGCTTAGGGCGGGACCGCCGCACAGATACGCAGTATTTT. It specifies CASSLGRDRRTDTQYF.

This chain uses TRBV29-1 with TRBJ2-3; D is perhaps TRBD2 (5 bases). This CDR3 region has 14 residues. Germline assignment: CDR1 SQVTM and CDR2 ANQGSEA. V was trimmed by 6 bases and J by 3 bases, leaving 16 bases between them. CDR3 sequence reads: CSVGLREGTDTQYF. Here the CDR3 DNA reads TGCAGCGTGGGCCTTCGGGAAGGGACAGATACGCAGTATTTT.

The V and J genes are TRBV21-1 and TRBJ1-5; TRBD1 is taken as the D call from the table, unchecked against the DNA. TRBV21-1 is termed a pseudogene. CDR3 length equals 16 residues. CDR3 in DNA: TGTGCCAGCAGCAAACAGACAGGGATAAGCAATCAGCCCCAGCATTTT. Encoded protein: CASSKQTGISNQPQHF.

The CDR3 DNA reads TGTGCCAGTAGTTATGGCCGGGACACTGAAGCTTTCTTT. Translation gives CASSYGRDTEAFF. This chain uses TRBV19 with TRBJ1-1; no definite D call. V gave up 5 bases and J gave up 3 bases, with 10 bases separating them. The germline V gene encodes CDR1 LNHDA and CDR2 SQIVND (reference sequence). This CDR3 spans 13 amino acids.

This chain links TRBV5-1 with TRBJ2-1, with a tentative D call TRBD2 (6 bases). The V gene's germline CDR1 is SGHRS and CDR2 YFSETQ. This CDR3 spans 14 amino acids. V was cut by 1 base and J by 6 bases, with 11 bases left in between. CDR3 region: CASSLLSGRNEQFF. Written as DNA, the CDR3 is TGCGCCAGCAGCTTGCTGAGCGGGCGCAATGAGCAGTTCTTC.

The chain links TRBV5-1 to TRBJ1-1, with 7 bases matching TRBD1. The germline CDR1 and CDR2 sequences are SGHRS and YFSETQ. This CDR3 has 14 residues. Trimming took 1 base from V and 4 from J; bases not matched to a gene: 4. The CDR3 loop reads CASSLIQGSTEAFF. In DNA, the CDR3 is TGCGCCAGCAGCTTGATACAGGGGAGCACTGAAGCTTTCTTT.

The genes are TRBV7-9 and TRBJ1-1; no reliable D call. CDR1 SEHNR and CDR2 FQNEAQ come from the germline V gene (reference sequence). The CDR3 has 14 amino acids. The germline V and J ends were trimmed by 2 bases and 5 bases, with 12 bases remaining between them. The CDR3 spells CASSLLGLGTEAFF. The CDR3 bases are TGTGCCAGCAGCTTACTGGGTTTGGGAACTGAAGCTTTCTTT. Full variable domain (rest looked up from reference TRBV7-9 and TRBJ1-1): DTGVSQNPRHKITKRGQNVTFRCDPISEHNRLYWYRQTLGQGPEFLTYFQNEAQLEKSRLLSDRFSAERPKGSFSTLEIQRTEQGDSAMYLCASSLLGLGTEAFFGQGTRLTVV.

The rearrangement links TRBV27 to TRBJ2-7; a weak D match, TRBD1 (5 bases). Trimming removed 7 bases from V and 3 bases from J, with 13 bases in between. The CDR3 covers 13 residues. Germline-derived CDR1 and CDR2 are MNHEY and SMNVEV (reference sequence). CDR3 nucleotides: TGTGCCAGCACCTCAGGGTTGGGCTACGAGCAGTACTTC. Translating it yields CASTSGLGYEQYF.

The V gene is TRBV11-2, the J gene TRBJ2-6; 7 nucleotides line up with TRBD1. The length of the CDR3 is 18 residues. Unmatched junction bases numbered 8, after V lost 3 bases and J lost 0 bases. CDR1 is SGHAT, CDR2 FQNNGV, per germline. The CDR3 here is CASSFRGQPNSGANVLTF. The CDR3 nucleotides read TGTGCCAGCAGCTTCAGGGGACAGCCGAACTCTGGGGCCAACGTCCTGACTTTC.

The chain links TRBV5-1 to TRBJ2-5, with unresolved D. The germline CDR1 and CDR2 sequences are SGHRS and YFSETQ. V lost 0 bases, J lost 3 bases, and 9 bases lay in between. The CDR3 consists of 14 residues. The CDR3 is CASSLGASEETQYF. The CDR3, as DNA: TGCGCCAGCAGCTTGGGAGCCAGTGAAGAGACCCAGTACTTC. The full variable domain, rest sourced from reference TRBV5-1 and TRBJ2-5, is KAGVTQTPRYLIKTRGQQVTLSCSPISGHRSVSWYQQTPGQGLQFLFEYFSETQRNKGNFPGRFSGRQFSNSRSEMNVSTLELGDSALYLCASSLGASEETQYFGPGTRLLVL.

The chain employs TRBV5-8 and TRBJ2-5; D possibly uses TRBD1 or TRBD2 (6 bases each). The germline V gene has CDR1 SGHTS and CDR2 YDEGEE. Between the trimmed V and J ends, which lost 5 bases and 12 bases, there was a span of 14 bases. This CDR3 comprises 11 residues. This CDR3 reads CASREGVPKYF. CDR3 nucleotides: TGTGCCAGCAGGGAGGGGGTCCCCAAGTACTTC.

The V and J genes are TRBV2 and TRBJ2-4, with D possibly being TRBD2 (6 bases). Deletions cut 8 bases from V and 15 bases from J, with 26 bases between. This CDR3 region has 14 residues. Germline-derived CDR1 and CDR2 are SNHLY and FYNNEI. In nucleotides, the CDR3 is TGTGCCAGCGGTCTCCATGGAGGGCCGCAGGCTTTGTACTTC. Translating gives CASGLHGGPQALYF.

The rearrangement uses TRBV28 and TRBJ1-5; D not resolved. The V end lost 7 bases, the J end lost 6 bases, and 10 bases lay between the germline ends. The germline CDR1 and CDR2 sequences are MDHEN and SYDVKM. This CDR3 contains 12 residues. This CDR3 reads CASKASGQPQHF. CDR3 in DNA: TGTGCCAGCAAAGCTTCGGGTCAGCCCCAGCATTTT.

This chain uses TRBV18 with TRBJ2-3; D might be TRBD1 (5 bases). Deletions cut 3 bases from V and 3 bases from J, with 7 bases between. CDR3 length: 13 amino acids. The germline V gene has CDR1 KGHSH and CDR2 LQKENI. The CDR3 nucleotides read TGTGCCAGCTCACCGACAGAAACAGATACGCAGTATTTT. Translation: CASSPTETDTQYF.

This chain uses TRBV7-3 with TRBJ2-6; D is possibly TRBD2 (5 bases). With 4 bases removed from V and 0 bases from J, the gap between germline ends came to 7 bases. The CDR3 sequence is 15 residues long. Germline CDR1 SGHTA, CDR2 FQGTGA. Here the CDR3 reads CASSSRDSGANVLTF. CDR3 DNA: TGTGCCAGCAGCTCCCGGGACTCTGGGGCCAACGTCCTGACTTTC.

This chain links TRBV2 with TRBJ2-3; D call uncertain. This CDR3 comprises 11 residues. Per germline, CDR1 SNHLY and CDR2 FYNNEI. V lost 2 bases and J lost 6, with 3 bases in between. The CDR3 sequence: CASSERDTQYF. The DNA of the CDR3 is TGTGCCAGCAGTGAACGCGATACGCAGTATTTT.

This sequence joins TRBV28 and TRBJ2-5, with D perhaps given as TRBD1 or TRBD2 (5 bases each). V lost 1 base to trimming and J lost 5 bases, with 11 bases between them. In germline, CDR1 is MDHEN, CDR2 SYDVKM. The CDR3 covers 14 residues. The CDR3 here is CASSLLGVGETQYF. The CDR3 coding sequence is TGTGCCAGCAGTTTATTGGGGGTCGGCGAGACCCAGTACTTC.

V gene TRBV19 combines with J gene TRBJ2-1, with 7 bases matching TRBD2. This CDR3 has 15 residues. Germline V lookup: CDR1 LNHDA, CDR2 SQIVND (reference sequence). Trimming took 3 bases from V and 2 from J; bases not matched to a gene: 4. CDR3 in amino acids: CASSIGGRAYNEQFF. CDR3 sequence (DNA): TGTGCCAGTAGTATTGGGGGGAGGGCCTACAATGAGCAGTTCTTC.

This clone was seen only a few times. The rearrangement joins TRBV14 to TRBJ2-5; 11 bases map to TRBD2. The CDR3 extends over 15 amino acids. V was pared by 0 bases and J by 6 bases, with 3 bases of the junction left unmatched. The germline CDR1 and CDR2 sequences are SGHDN and FVKESK. As DNA, the CDR3 is TGTGCCAGCAGCCAAGATAGCGGGAGGGCCAAGACCCAGTACTTC. This gives the protein CASSQDSGRAKTQYF.

The rearrangement uses TRBV19 and TRBJ2-1; D is uncertain. Germline V gives CDR1 LNHDA, CDR2 SQIVND (reference sequence). The CDR3 spans 12 residues. Trimming shortened V by 8 bases and J by 9 bases, and 14 bases separated the two germline ends. CDR3 in amino acids: CASGWAVGEQFF. CDR3 sequence (DNA): TGTGCCAGTGGGTGGGCGGTTGGTGAGCAGTTCTTC.

The chain uses TRBV29-1 and TRBJ2-5; no firm D call. CDR3 length: 12 residues. Germline loops: CDR1 SQVTM, CDR2 ANQGSEA. Trimming cost V 4 bases and J 3 bases, with 9 bases left between them. The CDR3 loop is CSVGPREETQYF. CDR3 DNA: TGCAGCGTTGGGCCCCGTGAAGAGACCCAGTACTTC.